One sample yielded the 5 T cell receptor beta chains listed below, sequenced in a study of neurological immune-mediated disorders. MiXCR, applied by TCRdb to the 5' RACE reads, yields one record per CDR3 protein. The data contain roughly 46,000 distinct CDR3 sequences, under 2% of them seen just once; the ten biggest clones take up 2% to 2.5%. The sequenced sample consisted of PBMCs. All receptors derive from a woman between 40 and 50 years old with multiple sclerosis.

This clonotype has ten or more counts. The chain joins TRBV20-1 to TRBJ2-1; TRBD2 might be the D (7 bases). V dropped 3 bases and J dropped 6 bases, with 12 bases sitting between them. CDR3 length: 13 residues. Germline loops: CDR1 DFQATT, CDR2 SNEGSKA (reference sequence). The CDR3 DNA reads TGCAGTGCTAGCGGAGGGGGGGCCAATGAGCAGTTCTTC. Translation: CSASGGGANEQFF.

This clonotype was seen many times. V and J are TRBV5-1 and TRBJ2-1, with D possibly TRBD2 on 5 matching bases. Trimming removed 2 bases from V and 0 bases from J, with 15 bases in between. Germline CDR1 and CDR2: SGHRS and YFSETQ. The CDR3 loop spans 17 amino acids. DNA of the CDR3: TGCGCCAGCAGCTTCCCCGGGGTTGGGGACTCCTACAATGAGCAGTTCTTC. It codes for CASSFPGVGDSYNEQFF.

This clonotype was counted ten times or more. The J gene is TRBJ1-1, the V gene TRBV20-1; a possible D gene is TRBD1 (5 bases). Germline V gives CDR1 DFQATT, CDR2 SNEGSKA (reference sequence). CDR3 length: 17 residues. The germline V and J ends were trimmed by 6 bases and 0 bases, with 23 bases remaining between them. This chain's CDR3 is CSARLSRLTDMNTEAFF. The CDR3 DNA reads TGCAGTGCACGCCTGTCCCGACTGACAGACATGAACACTGAAGCTTTCTTT.

The table lists this clonotype with many counts. This chain connects TRBV6-5 to TRBJ2-3; 10 positions match TRBD1. CDR3 length equals 14 residues. Germline CDR1 reads MNHEY; CDR2 reads SVGAGI. Trimming removed 6 bases from V and 15 bases from J; junction bases left unmatched: 15. The CDR3 protein is CASSPAGQGGFYYF. CDR3 DNA: TGTGCCAGCAGCCCCGCCGGACAGGGGGGATTCTACTATTTT.

This clonotype was counted ten times or more. The rearrangement joins TRBV6-5 to TRBJ1-5; the match to TRBD1 covers 7 bases. Trimming removed 11 bases from V and 6 bases from J; junction bases left unmatched: 13. From germline, CDR1 is MNHEY and CDR2 SVGAGI. The CDR3 has 14 amino acids. CDR3 sequence (DNA): TGTGCCTCCCGAGAAGGGGGCGCGGGTCAGCCCCAGCATTTT. Its protein is CASREGGAGQPQHF.